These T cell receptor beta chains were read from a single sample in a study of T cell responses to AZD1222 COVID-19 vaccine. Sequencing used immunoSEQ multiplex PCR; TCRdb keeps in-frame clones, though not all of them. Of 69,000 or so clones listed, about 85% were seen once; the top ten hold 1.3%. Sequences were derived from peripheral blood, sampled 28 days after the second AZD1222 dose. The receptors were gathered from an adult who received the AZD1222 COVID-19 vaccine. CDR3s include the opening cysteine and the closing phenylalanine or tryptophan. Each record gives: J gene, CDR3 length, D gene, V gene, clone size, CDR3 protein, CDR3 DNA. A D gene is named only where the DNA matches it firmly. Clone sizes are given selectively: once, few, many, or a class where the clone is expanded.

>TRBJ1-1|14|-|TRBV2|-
CASSEPGVNTEAFF
TGTGCCAGCAGTGAGCCGGGGGTGAACACTGAAGCTTTCTTT
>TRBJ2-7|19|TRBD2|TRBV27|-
CASSLSIQAGLAGSYEQYF
TGTGCCAGCAGTTTATCGATCCAAGCGGGACTAGCGGGGTCCTACGAGCAGTACTTC
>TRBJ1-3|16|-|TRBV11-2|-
CASSLEEGYSGNTIYF
TGTGCCAGCAGCTTAGAAGAAGGGTACTCTGGAAACACCATATATTTT
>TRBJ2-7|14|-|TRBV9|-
CASSVDSQVYEQYF
TGTGCCAGCAGCGTAGACAGCCAAGTTTACGAGCAGTACTTC
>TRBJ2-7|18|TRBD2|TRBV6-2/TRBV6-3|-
CASSYPQEGLAGAYEQYF
TGTGCCAGCAGTTACCCTCAGGAGGGCCTAGCGGGGGCCTACGAGCAGTACTTC
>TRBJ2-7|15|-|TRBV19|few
CASTSWDGSSYEQYF
TGTGCCAGTACTTCGTGGGACGGGAGCTCCTACGAGCAGTACTTC
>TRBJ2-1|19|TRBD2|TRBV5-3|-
CARSLGDSGTQSSYNEQFF
TGTGCCAGAAGCTTGGGGGATAGCGGGACCCAAAGCTCCTACAATGAGCAGTTCTTC
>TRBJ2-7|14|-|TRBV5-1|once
CASSLARGSYEQYF
TGCGCCAGCAGCTTGGCCAGGGGATCCTACGAGCAGTACTTC
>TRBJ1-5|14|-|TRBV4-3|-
CASSQDVGNQPQHF
TGCGCCAGCAGCCAAGATGTTGGCAATCAGCCCCAGCATTTT
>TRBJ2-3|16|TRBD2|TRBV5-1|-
CASSLQREGPVDTQYF
TGCGCCAGCAGCTTACAGCGGGAGGGCCCCGTTGATACGCAGTATTTT
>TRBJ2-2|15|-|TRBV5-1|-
CASSLDILNTGELFF
TGCGCCAGCAGCCTCGACATACTGAACACCGGGGAGCTGTTTTTT
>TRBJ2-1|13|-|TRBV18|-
CASSPVRDNEQFF
TGTGCCAGCTCACCAGTACGGGACAATGAGCAGTTCTTC
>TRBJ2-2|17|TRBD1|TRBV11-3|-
CASSLDRTGLGVGELFF
TGTGCCAGCAGCTTAGACCGGACAGGGCTAGGAGTCGGGGAGCTGTTTTTT
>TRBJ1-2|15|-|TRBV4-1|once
CASSQALQPLYGYTF
TGCGCCAGCAGCCAAGCCCTACAGCCACTCTATGGCTACACCTTC
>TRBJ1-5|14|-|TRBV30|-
CAWSDPYPYQPQHF
TGTGCCTGGAGTGACCCCTACCCTTATCAGCCCCAGCATTTT
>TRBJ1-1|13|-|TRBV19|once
CAAGRRQNTEAFF
TGTGCCGCCGGGCGGAGGCAGAACACTGAAGCTTTCTTT
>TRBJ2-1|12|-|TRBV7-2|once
CASSLAANEQFF
TGTGCCAGCAGCTTGGCAGCAAATGAGCAGTTCTTC
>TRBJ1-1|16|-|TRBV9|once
CASSVSAQGVDTEAFF
TGTGCCAGCAGCGTCTCAGCACAGGGAGTCGACACTGAAGCTTTCTTT
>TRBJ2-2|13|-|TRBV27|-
CASSLLGRMELFF
TGTGCCAGCAGTTTATTGGGTAGAATGGAGCTGTTTTTT
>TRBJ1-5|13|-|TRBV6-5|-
CASRAGYGQPQHF
TGTGCCAGCAGAGCAGGGTATGGTCAGCCCCAGCATTTT
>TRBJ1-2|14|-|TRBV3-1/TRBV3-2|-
CASSHGGKNYGYTF
TGTGCCAGCAGCCATGGGGGGAAGAACTATGGCTACACCTTC
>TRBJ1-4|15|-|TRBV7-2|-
CASSLSQATNEKLFF
TGTGCCAGCAGCTTAAGTCAGGCAACTAATGAAAAACTGTTTTTT
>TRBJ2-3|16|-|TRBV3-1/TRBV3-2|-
CASSQLYRRNTDTQYF
TGTGCCAGCAGCCAGTTGTACAGGCGAAACACAGATACGCAGTATTTT
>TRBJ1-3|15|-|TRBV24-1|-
CATSETDSSGNTIYF
TGTGCCACCAGTGAGACAGACAGCTCTGGAAACACCATATATTTT
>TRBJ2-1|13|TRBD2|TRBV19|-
CASGLAGDNEQFF
TGTGCCAGTGGACTAGCGGGGGACAATGAGCAGTTCTTC
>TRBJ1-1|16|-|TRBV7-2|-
CASSFSRQAQGTEAFF
TGTGCCAGCAGTTTTAGTCGTCAGGCGCAAGGGACTGAAGCTTTCTTT
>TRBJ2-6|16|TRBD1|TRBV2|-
CASSDRGHTGANVLTF
TGTGCCAGCAGTGACAGGGGGCATACTGGGGCCAACGTCCTGACTTTC
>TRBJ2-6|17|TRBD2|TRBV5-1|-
CASSSLPGGDGANVLTF
TGCGCCAGCAGCTCCCTACCGGGGGGGGATGGGGCCAACGTCCTGACTTTC
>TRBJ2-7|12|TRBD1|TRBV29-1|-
CSVGDRVGEQYF
TGCAGCGTGGGGGACAGGGTAGGCGAGCAGTACTTC
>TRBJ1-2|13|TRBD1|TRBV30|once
CAWSSGQPYGYTF
TGTGCCTGGAGCTCGGGACAGCCCTATGGCTACACCTTC
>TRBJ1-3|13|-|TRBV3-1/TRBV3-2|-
CASSQEGGNTIYF
TGTGCCAGCAGCCAAGAAGGTGGAAACACCATATATTTT
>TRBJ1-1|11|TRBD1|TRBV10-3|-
CASQGATEAFF
TGTGCCTCCCAGGGGGCGACTGAAGCTTTCTTT
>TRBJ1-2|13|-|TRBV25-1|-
CARDKDANYGYTF
TGTGCCAGAGACAAAGACGCTAACTATGGCTACACCTTC
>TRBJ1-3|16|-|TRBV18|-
CASSPNGPTAGNTIYF
TGTGCCAGCTCACCAAACGGACCAACCGCCGGAAACACCATATATTTT
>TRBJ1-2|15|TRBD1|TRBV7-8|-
CASSQYQTGPYGYTF
TGTGCCAGCAGCCAGTACCAGACAGGGCCCTATGGCTACACCTTC
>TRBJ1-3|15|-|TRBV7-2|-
CASSQQTSSGNTIYF
TGTGCCAGCAGCCAACAAACGAGCTCTGGAAACACCATATATTTT
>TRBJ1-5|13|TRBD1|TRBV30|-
CAWSTGAGQPQHF
TGTGCCTGGAGTACAGGGGCTGGACAGCCCCAGCATTTT
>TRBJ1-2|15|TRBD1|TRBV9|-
CASSPGGQGLYGYTF
TGTGCCAGCAGCCCAGGGGGACAGGGACTCTATGGCTACACCTTC
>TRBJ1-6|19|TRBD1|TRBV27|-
CASSFAGQDDWGARSPLHF
TGTGCCAGCAGTTTTGCGGGACAGGACGATTGGGGAGCCCGTTCACCCCTCCACTTT
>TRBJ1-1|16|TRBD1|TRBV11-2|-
CASSHPRDRGNTEAFF
TGTGCCAGCAGCCACCCCCGAGACAGGGGGAACACTGAAGCTTTCTTT
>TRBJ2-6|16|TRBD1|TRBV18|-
CASSATGGAGANVLTF
TGTGCCAGCTCCGCGACAGGGGGCGCTGGGGCCAACGTCCTGACTTTC
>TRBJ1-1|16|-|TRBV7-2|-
CASSPPKGVGKTEAFF
TGTGCCAGCAGCCCTCCCAAGGGGGTAGGTAAAACTGAAGCTTTCTTT
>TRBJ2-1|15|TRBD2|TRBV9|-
CASSTSGSSYNEQFF
TGTGCCAGCAGCACTAGCGGGAGCTCCTACAATGAGCAGTTCTTC
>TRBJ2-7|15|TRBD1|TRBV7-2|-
CASSLTGGDSYEQYF
TGTGCCAGCAGCTTGACAGGGGGAGACTCCTACGAGCAGTACTTC
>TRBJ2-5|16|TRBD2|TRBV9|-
CASSAASGRSGETQYF
TGTGCCAGCAGCGCAGCTAGCGGGAGATCGGGGGAGACCCAGTACTTC
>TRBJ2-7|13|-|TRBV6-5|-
CASTSGFAYEQYF
TGTGCCAGCACGTCAGGGTTCGCCTACGAGCAGTACTTC
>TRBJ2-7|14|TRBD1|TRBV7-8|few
CASTTRGQGYEQYF
TGTGCCAGCACCACCCGGGGACAGGGATACGAGCAGTACTTC
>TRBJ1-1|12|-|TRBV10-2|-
CASREGNTEAFF
TGCGCCAGCAGGGAGGGGAACACTGAAGCTTTCTTT
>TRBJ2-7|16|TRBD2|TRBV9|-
CASSPPGGLATHEQYF
TGTGCCAGCAGCCCCCCCGGGGGACTAGCGACCCACGAGCAGTACTTC